This T cell receptor (beta chain) came from a study of blood T cells in healthy people across ages. Overall study results and limits: Older individuals had lower TCR beta diversity per million T cells (the decline was roughly linear).

Together with a sample-barcoded 5' primer, a J-beta primer mix was included in a second PCR lasting about 6 to 11 cycles. Every single cDNA molecule received a tag from a template-switch adaptor with 12 random nucleotides. One entry per CDR3 protein, called by TCRdb with MiXCR from the 5' RACE reads. The data contain some 920,000 distinct CDR3 sequences, roughly 51% of them seen just once; the ten biggest clones take up around a fifth. This clonotype was detected a few times. Its antigen is unknown. Isolation per sample recovered at least 6 million PBMCs. Total RNA, at least 5 micrograms per sample, came from PBMCs. Trimming left V 6 bases short and J 4 bases short, with 12 bases between. The CDR3 runs to 13 residues.

This chain links TRBV12-3 or TRBV12-4 with TRBJ2-5; maybe TRBD1 (6 bases). The sequence derives from a woman between 55 and 75 years old in good health. Sequences were obtained from blood. DNA for the CDR3: TGTGCCAGCAGCATAGCCAGGGGAGAGACCCAGTACTTC. Amino acid sequence: CASSIARGETQYF.